The T cell receptor beta chain described here comes from a study of T cell responses to AZD1222 COVID-19 vaccine. Across the study: Second doses that came at about 4 or about 12 weeks were put together.

Sequencing used immunoSEQ multiplex PCR; TCRdb keeps in-frame clones, though not all of them. The data show 110,000 to 150,000 clones, 75% to 95% seen once. Study observations and caveats: Only 5 or 6 people who got AZD1222 tested seropositive at baseline. Most donors were white British, females outnumbered males, and clonal diversity was possibly underestimated. CD4 TCRs linked to vaccination spanned spike, dominating at 160-218 and 743-854.

V was pared by 0 bases and J by 5 bases, with 2 bases of the junction left unmatched. There are 16 residues in the CDR3. Germline V CDR1 and CDR2: SGHRS, YFSETQ. This clone has a single count. Its cognate antigen is unknown. This sequence was found in an adult in good health. The rearrangement uses TRBV5-1 and TRBJ2-2; 12 bases are a match to TRBD2. The source material was peripheral blood, sampled on day 0 of AZD1222 vaccination. The CDR3 protein is CASSLVLAGGTGELFF. DNA for the CDR3: TGCGCCAGCAGCTTGGTCCTAGCGGGAGGGACCGGGGAGCTGTTTTTT.